These 27 T cell receptor beta chains originate from one sample sequenced in a study of shared clonotypes between healthy human individuals. Assay: immunoSEQ multiplex PCR; the TCRdb copy retains only in-frame clones and omits some. The table shows 2 million to 2.5 million clones, with under 97% occurring only once. What was sequenced was naive CD4+ T cells sorted from blood. The subset is: CD45RA+ positively selected. These receptors came from a young man in good health.

For this clone: One end of the junction varies from germline; a read error may be responsible. The chain joins TRBV4-2 to TRBJ2-2; the D is unclear. The CDR3 covers 14 residues. Germline V gives CDR1 LGHNA, CDR2 YNFKEQ. CDR3 residues: CASSQAPNPGELFF. CDR3 nucleotide sequence: TGTGCCAGCAGCCAAGCCCCGAACCCCGGGGAGCTGTTTTTT.

The chain links TRBV28 to TRBJ2-1; tentatively, D is TRBD2 (5 bases). Trimming left V 6 bases short and J 5 bases short, with 17 bases between. The CDR3 length is 15 residues. Germline V gene sequence: CDR1 MDHEN, CDR2 SYDVKM. CDR3 bases: TGTGCCAGCAGCTTGGCCACACTAGGGAACAATGAGCAGTTCTTC. Amino acids: CASSLATLGNNEQFF.

Concerning this clone itself: This sample includes further DNA sequences coding for the same CDR3. The V gene is TRBV6-5, the J gene TRBJ2-7; D is undetermined. CDR1 MNHEY and CDR2 SVGAGI come from the germline V gene. This CDR3 is 15 amino acids long. With 0 bases removed from V and 2 bases from J, the gap between germline ends came to 11 bases. This CDR3 is CASSYSLAGPYEQYF. As DNA, the CDR3 is TGTGCCAGCAGTTACTCTCTCGCAGGCCCCTACGAGCAGTACTTC.

V usage is TRBV7-9 and J usage is TRBJ2-5; D may be TRBD2 (7 bases). This CDR3 comprises 13 residues. In germline, CDR1 is SEHNR, CDR2 FQNEAQ (reference sequence). Trimming stripped 4 bases from V and 6 bases from J, with 12 bases between. CDR3 nucleotide sequence: TGTGCCAGCAGCTACGCGGGGGCGAAGACCCAGTACTTC. It encodes CASSYAGAKTQYF.

This clone was observed a single time. This chain uses TRBV6-6 with TRBJ2-7; the D is unclear. The CDR3 runs 15 residues. Germline V gives CDR1 MNHNY, CDR2 SVGAGI (reference sequence). Trimming removed 4 bases from V and 0 bases from J, with 13 bases in between. CDR3 coding DNA: TGTGCCAGCAGTTCAAGACTCTTGAGCTCCTACGAGCAGTACTTC. Translated: CASSSRLLSSYEQYF.

The chain couples TRBV6-1 to TRBJ1-1; D is unresolved. The V gene lost 0 bases and the J gene lost 5 bases, with 10 bases spanning the gap. CDR1 MNHNS and CDR2 SASEGT come from the germline V gene. The CDR3 totals 14 residues. CDR3 DNA: TGTGCCAGCAGTGAAGCGCTGTTACTAACTGAAGCTTTCTTT. It translates to CASSEALLLTEAFF.

The genes are TRBV6-5 and TRBJ1-2; 8 bases line up with TRBD1. Germline V CDR1 and CDR2: MNHEY, SVGAGI. The V gene end was trimmed by 3 bases and the J gene end by 0 bases; junction bases not matched to a gene: 3. This CDR3 contains 15 residues. The CDR3 coding sequence is TGTGCCAGCAGTTATAGGACAGGGTCTAACTATGGCTACACCTTC. It yields the protein CASSYRTGSNYGYTF.

The chain has TRBV19 and TRBJ2-3; 8 nucleotides line up with TRBD1. Trimming took 4 bases from V and 1 from J; bases not matched to a gene: 4. This CDR3 has 15 residues. Germline V lookup: CDR1 LNHDA, CDR2 SQIVND (reference sequence). The CDR3 reads CASSTLDRGTDTQYF. DNA of the CDR3: TGTGCCAGTAGTACTCTGGACAGGGGCACAGATACGCAGTATTTT. The full variable domain, completed using reference TRBV19 and TRBJ2-3, is DGGITQSPKYLFRKEGQNVTLSCEQNLNHDAMYWYRQDPGQGLRLIYYSQIVNDFQKGDIAEGYSVSREKKESFPLTVTSAQKNPTAFYLCASSTLDRGTDTQYFGPGTRLTVL.

For this clone: Other DNA sequences of this sample code for an identical CDR3. This sequence joins TRBV11-3 and TRBJ1-1; D is unclear. The CDR3 covers 13 residues. Germline CDR1 reads SGHNT; CDR2 reads YENEEA. Trimming shortened V by 1 base and J by 1 base, and 4 bases separated the two germline ends. In DNA form, the CDR3 reads TGTGCCAGCAGCTTAGGGCCGAACACTGAAGCTTTCTTT. The encoded protein is CASSLGPNTEAFF.

Note on this clone: The identical CDR3 is also encoded by other nucleotide sequences in the sample. The rearrangement joins TRBV18 to TRBJ2-7; D is possibly TRBD1 (5 bases). The germline V gene has CDR1 KGHSH and CDR2 LQKENI. The CDR3 extends over 13 amino acids. The V end was cut by 6 bases, the J end by 0 bases, with 9 bases between. The CDR3 DNA reads TGTGCCAGCTCTGGACAAAGCTCCTACGAGCAGTACTTC. Protein product: CASSGQSSYEQYF.

CDR3 in amino acids: CASKARRGATNEKLFF. Here the CDR3 DNA reads TGTGCCAGCAAAGCCCGGAGGGGGGCAACTAATGAAAAACTGTTTTTT. J is TRBJ1-4 and V is TRBV7-8, with D perhaps TRBD1 (6 bases). CDR1 and CDR2 (germline): SGHVS, FQNEAQ. V lost 7 bases, J lost 0 bases, and 15 bases lay in between. CDR3 length: 16 amino acids.

This clone showed up just once. The V gene is TRBV7-2, the J gene TRBJ2-3, with D unclear. The CDR3 spans 13 residues. CDR1 SGHTA and CDR2 FQGNSA come from the germline V gene. V shed 6 bases and J shed 0 bases, with 7 bases lying between them. CDR3 nucleotides: TGTGCCAGCAGGTTGACGAGCACAGATACGCAGTATTTT. Amino acids: CASRLTSTDTQYF.

The count of this clone is one. This chain uses TRBV19 with TRBJ2-5, with D tentatively TRBD1 (6 bases). Trimming took off 4 bases at V and 5 bases at J, with 14 bases between the two ends. Germline V CDR1 and CDR2: LNHDA, SQIVND (reference sequence). CDR3 length equals 14 residues. The CDR3 is CASSKSGVGETQYF. In DNA form, the CDR3 reads TGTGCCAGTAGTAAATCAGGGGTGGGGGAGACCCAGTACTTC.

The CDR3 region is CASSDQTGEHSPLHF. The CDR3 region has the DNA TGTGCCAGCAGTGATCAGACAGGGGAGCATTCACCCCTCCACTTT. The rearrangement uses TRBV6-1 and TRBJ1-6, with TRBD1 matching 8 bases. The CDR3 runs to 15 residues. V dropped 3 bases and J dropped 8; count of bases not matched to a gene: 6. CDR1 and CDR2 (germline): MNHNS, SASEGT.

The chain is built from TRBV5-6 and TRBJ1-1; 9 positions match TRBD1. The CDR3 has 15 amino acids. V lost 1 base to trimming and J lost 1 base; unmatched junction nucleotides: 2. The germline V gene has CDR1 SGHDT and CDR2 YYEEEE. CDR3 sequence (DNA): TGTGCCAGCAGCTTGCCGGGACAGGGGAACACTGAAGCTTTCTTT. Residues: CASSLPGQGNTEAFF.

This chain links TRBV4-3 with TRBJ1-1; tentatively, D is TRBD1 (5 bases). CDR3 size: 18 residues. CDR1 is LGHNA, CDR2 YSLEER, per germline. The V end was cut by 3 bases, the J end by 1 base, with 21 bases between. This CDR3 is CASSQELGSWGTNTEAFF. The CDR3 DNA is TGCGCCAGCAGCCAGGAGCTAGGTAGTTGGGGGACGAACACTGAAGCTTTCTTT.

A note on this clone: Other DNA sequences in the same sample also yield this CDR3. The chain joins TRBV30 to TRBJ1-2; TRBD1 agrees at 7 bases. The ends lost 0 bases at V and 6 bases at J; junction bases unmatched: 1. CDR1 is GTSNPN and CDR2 is SVGIG in the germline V gene (reference sequence). CDR3 length equals 12 residues. For the CDR3, the DNA is TGTGCCTGGAGTGTAACAGGGGATGGCTACACCTTC. Protein sequence: CAWSVTGDGYTF.

The V call is TRBV18, the J call TRBJ2-2; D ambiguous. This CDR3 contains 15 residues. Trimming pared 3 bases from V and 5 bases from J, leaving 13 bases between. Germline assignment: CDR1 KGHSH and CDR2 LQKENI. CDR3 in amino acids: CASSPSEVGTGELFF. The CDR3 DNA reads TGTGCCAGCTCACCTTCAGAAGTTGGAACCGGGGAGCTGTTTTTT.

The chain couples TRBV19 to TRBJ2-7, with D perhaps given as TRBD1 or TRBD2 (5 bases each). V shed 3 bases and J shed 2 bases, with 11 bases lying between them. This CDR3 is 14 amino acids long. Germline assignment: CDR1 LNHDA and CDR2 SQIVND (reference sequence). The CDR3 DNA sequence: TGTGCCAGTAGTATCGGGGACGGCACCTACGAGCAGTACTTC. It translates to CASSIGDGTYEQYF.

The V and J genes are TRBV29-1 and TRBJ1-1; TRBD1 aligns across 9 bases. Trimming took 5 bases from V and 1 from J; bases not matched to a gene: 2. There are 13 residues in the CDR3. The germline CDR1 and CDR2 sequences are SQVTM and ANQGSEA. DNA of the CDR3: TGCAGCGTTAGGGACAGGGCGAACACTGAAGCTTTCTTT. It encodes CSVRDRANTEAFF.

About this clone itself: Mismatch with germline at one junction end may stem from a read error. The chain recombines TRBV5-4 with TRBJ2-7; 8 nucleotides agree with TRBD1. Germline values: CDR1 SGHNT, CDR2 YYREEE (reference sequence). This CDR3 spans 13 amino acids. The CDR3 bases are TGTGCCAGCAGCTTGGTGGACAGGGACGAGCGGTACTTC. Translation gives CASSLVDRDERYF.

V is TRBV5-1 and J is TRBJ2-7; TRBD1 might be the D (5 bases). The V end lost 5 bases, the J end lost 7 bases, and 16 bases lay between the germline ends. The CDR3 has 13 residues. Germline assignment: CDR1 SGHRS and CDR2 YFSETQ. For the CDR3, the DNA is TGCGCCAGCAGTGGGGCCAATGGCCCGGAGCAGTACTTC. This sequence encodes CASSGANGPEQYF.

The rearrangement uses TRBV6-5 and TRBJ2-5, with a tentative D call TRBD1 (5 bases). This CDR3 is 16 amino acids long. The V end was cut by 2 bases, the J end by 4 bases, with 17 bases between. Germline CDR1 is MNHEY and CDR2 is SVGAGI. The CDR3 region has the DNA TGTGCCAGCAGTTACCTTAAGACAGAGAGGAGAGAGACCCAGTACTTC. Its translation is CASSYLKTERRETQYF.

The count of this clone is one. This chain uses TRBV5-6 with TRBJ2-3; TRBD2 agrees at 12 bases. Per germline, CDR1 SGHDT and CDR2 YYEEEE. Trimming removed 0 bases from V and 9 bases from J; junction bases left unmatched: 2. The CDR3 extends over 14 amino acids. The CDR3 spells CASSLGTSGVTQYF. As DNA, the CDR3 is TGTGCCAGCAGCTTGGGGACTAGCGGGGTGACGCAGTATTTT.

CDR3 sequence reads: CASSQEIMTGYGNTIYF. The DNA for the CDR3 is TGCGCCAGCAGCCAGGAAATTATGACAGGGTACGGGAACACCATATATTTT. The gene calls are TRBV4-1 and TRBJ1-3; 7 nucleotides agree with TRBD1. Unmatched junction bases numbered 15, after V lost 3 bases and J lost 7 bases. The CDR3 sequence is 17 residues long. Germline V gene sequence: CDR1 MGHRA, CDR2 YSYEKL.

The rearrangement joins TRBV7-9 to TRBJ1-1, with 7 bases aligning to TRBD1. J lost 5 bases, V lost 0 bases, and 3 bases had no gene match. Germline lookup yields CDR1 SEHNR and CDR2 FQNEAQ (reference sequence). This CDR3 is 14 amino acids long. The CDR3 sequence: CASSLATGRTEAFF. CDR3 DNA: TGTGCCAGCAGCTTAGCGACAGGGAGGACTGAAGCTTTCTTT.

V is TRBV27 and J is TRBJ1-2; 8 bases align to TRBD1. Germline V CDR1 and CDR2: MNHEY, SMNVEV (reference sequence). The CDR3 consists of 13 residues. V shed 5 bases and J 8 bases; nucleotides not matched to a gene: 7. CDR3 in amino acids: CASSLTGGGGYTF. For the CDR3, the DNA is TGTGCCAGCAGTCTTACAGGGGGGGGAGGCTACACCTTC.